This record looks at one T cell receptor (beta chain) sequence and its context. Its target is not known. Blood CD4+ CD25-low CD127-high conventional T cells supplied the genomic DNA template. Sequencing used immunoSEQ multiplex PCR; TCRdb keeps in-frame clones, though not all of them. The sample carries tens of thousands of clones, nearly 95% recorded once. This sample was taken from a study of regulatory and conventional T cells in RAG deficiency. Study-wide results and caveats: Omenn syndrome and CID/AS patients had around 100-fold fewer unique Treg TCR beta sequences, versus around 9.8-fold elsewhere. Sorted Omenn CD25-high CD127-low cells may not be bona fide Tregs. Patient subsets had shorter CDR3s; Omenn Treg-Tconv overlap exceeded 75%.

Trimming pared 3 bases from V and 2 bases from J, leaving 4 bases between. This CDR3 is 13 amino acids long. The germline V gene encodes CDR1 LGHNT and CDR2 FRNRAP. The same specimen was also included in a second study, on regulatory T cells. That source reports: The primer mix had 52 TRBV and 13 TRBJ primers.

This TCR came from a human donor in good health. The rearrangement links TRBV12-5 to TRBJ2-2, with D hard to call. The sequencing sample was made of CD25- CD4+ T cells sorted from blood. The CDR3 DNA reads as TGTGCTAGTGGTTTCTCTAACACCGGGGAGCTGTTTTTT. Its protein is CASGFSNTGELFF.